This entry lists 25 T cell receptor beta chains sequenced from one sample in a study of tissue T cells after allogeneic stem cell transplantation. Clones were sequenced by immunoSEQ multiplex PCR, and TCRdb holds only the in-frame ones, with some missing. The sample yields roughly 6,800 clones, approximately 46% seen once. Time point denoted: mouse harvest day 7 after allogeneic transplant. Mouse grafts combined 10^7 T-cell-depleted bone marrow cells with 10^6 splenic CD5+ T cells. Sequenced input: gut tissue. The receptors stem from a female BALB/c mouse given C57BL/6 T cells with graft-versus-host disease after an allogeneic hematopoietic cell transplant.

Of note for this clone: Gene names are the mouse ones. The missing CDR3 end, 1 residue past where the read stops, is filled in from the germline J gene. V gene TRBV12-1 combines with J gene TRBJ1-3; D possibly corresponds to TRBD1 (5 bases). Germline V gene lookup returns CDR1 SGHSN and CDR2 HYEKVE. V gave up 2 bases and J gave up 3 bases, with 10 bases separating them. The CDR3 extends over 14 amino acids. The sequenced CDR3 bases are TGTGCCAGCTCTCGCCAGGGAATTGGAAATACGCTCTAT. It translates to CASSRQGIGNTLY. In full, the CDR3 is CASSRQGIGNTLYF.

A note on this clone: Gene and germline names: mouse. Sequencing ends 1 residue short of the CDR3 end; the germline J gene provides the rest. The chain has TRBV16 and TRBJ1-3; 9 nucleotides align to TRBD1. Losses at the gene ends were 5 bases for V and 0 bases for J; bases not matched to a gene: 8. The CDR3 totals 17 residues. Germline-derived CDR1 and CDR2 are SGHSA and FRNQAP. The CDR3 bases that were read are TGTGCAAGCAGCCGCCGGGACAGGGCCTCTTCTGGAAATACGCTCTAT. Amino acids: CASSRRDRASSGNTLY. The whole CDR3 reads CASSRRDRASSGNTLYF.

Only a few counts were recorded for this clone. The genes and germline here are from mouse. The read ends 1 residue shy of where the CDR3 ends; the end is completed using the germline J gene. The chain uses TRBV13-2 and TRBJ2-7; 8 nucleotides match TRBD1. Germline lookup yields CDR1 NNHNN and CDR2 SYGAGS (reference sequence). The length of the CDR3 is 15 residues. Trimming took 1 base from V and 3 from J; bases not matched to a gene: 6. CDR3 DNA, as far as it was read: TGTGCCAGCGGTGATTGGAGGACAGGGCACTATGAACAGTAC. Amino acids: CASGDWRTGHYEQY. The whole CDR3 sequence reads CASGDWRTGHYEQYF.

The table lists this clone with a few counts. Gene names and germline refer to mouse. With the read ending 1 residue before the CDR3 end, the germline J gene is used to fill in that end. The identical CDR3 is also encoded by other nucleotide sequences in the sample. The chain couples TRBV26 to TRBJ2-7, with D perhaps assigned TRBD1 or TRBD2 (5 bases each). CDR1 is KGHPV, CDR2 FQNQEV, per germline (reference sequence). Trimming stripped 0 bases from V and 7 bases from J, with 7 bases between. The CDR3 has 12 amino acids. CDR3 region: CASSLSRGEQYF. CDR3 DNA (partial): TGTGCCAGCAGTCTGTCTCGGGGGGAACAGTAC.

By share, this clone ranks as medium-sized (0.01 to 0.1%). The listed genes are named as in mouse. The CDR3 here is CASSPDRGPVFF. The covered CDR3 bases are TGTGCAAGCAGCCCAGACAGGGGGCCAGTCTTC. The chain has TRBV16 and TRBJ1-1, with TRBD1 matching over 10 bases. The sequence runs out 1 residue before the end of the CDR3; the remainder is reconstructed from the germline J gene. With V trimmed by 5 bases and J by 10 bases, 4 bases remained unmatched. CDR3 size: 12 residues. From germline, CDR1 is SGHSA and CDR2 FRNQAP.

A word on this clone: Mouse gene names apply. The sequenced fragment ends 1 residue before the CDR3 boundary, so the rest is inferred from the germline J gene. The rearrangement uses TRBV13-2 and TRBJ2-4, with TRBD2 matching 8 bases. V lost 5 bases, J lost 7 bases, and 6 bases stayed unmatched. Germline V gives CDR1 NNHNN, CDR2 SYGAGS (reference sequence). CDR3 length equals 13 residues. CDR3 amino acids: CASGLGGSDTLYF. The CDR3 DNA, read in part, is TGTGCCAGCGGCCTGGGGGGTAGTGACACCTTGTAC.

This clone has only a few counts. Gene labels here are mouse ones. The read stops 1 residue short of the end of the CDR3; the missing end is completed from the germline J gene. V usage is TRBV1 and J usage is TRBJ2-7, with 11 nucleotides matching TRBD2. The CDR3 length is 15 residues. V gave up 5 bases and J gave up 0 bases; unmatched junction bases: 3. CDR1 is NSQYPW, CDR2 LRSPGD, per germline (reference sequence). CDR3 region: CTCSSLGGRSYEQYF. CDR3 bases read: TGCACCTGCAGTTCACTGGGGGGGCGCTCCTATGAACAGTAC.

In its sample, this clone was seen a few times. Mouse names are used for the genes. The read falls 1 residue short of the CDR3 end, and the missing part is taken from the germline J gene. The rearrangement links TRBV19 to TRBJ2-1; 8 positions match TRBD2. The CDR3 is 14 amino acids. V lost 2 bases to trimming and J lost 7 bases; unmatched junction nucleotides: 5. Germline CDR1 is FNHDT and CDR2 is SITEND (reference sequence). The CDR3: CASSMGGAGAEQFF. CDR3 bases read: TGTGCCAGCAGTATGGGGGGGGCGGGCGCTGAGCAGTTC.

As regards this clone: Gene and germline names: mouse. The read finishes 1 residue shy of the CDR3 end, and the germline J gene is used to complete it. The chain has TRBV2 and TRBJ2-2; 8 bases line up with TRBD1. V shed 5 bases and J 3 bases; nucleotides not matched to a gene: 5. The CDR3 runs 15 residues. Germline V gene sequence: CDR1 LGHNA, CDR2 YSYQKL. This CDR3 is CASSGTGRDTGQLYF. The covered CDR3 bases are TGTGCCAGCAGCGGGACAGGAAGGGACACCGGGCAGCTCTAC.

Remarks on this clone: The gene names here belong to mouse. The CDR3 extends 1 residue past the end of the read, so its final part is completed from the germline J gene. The V call is TRBV12-2, the J call TRBJ2-3, with 8 bases that match TRBD2. The germline gives CDR1 SGHLS, CDR2 HYDKME. With 5 bases clipped from V and 4 bases from J, the junction kept 4 bases outside the gene matches. This CDR3 spans 13 amino acids. The sequenced part of the CDR3 DNA is TGTGCCAGCTTTGACTGGGGCTCAGAAACGCTGTAT. Its protein product is CASFDWGSETLY. The whole CDR3 reads CASFDWGSETLYF.

To note about this clone: Gene names follow the mouse nomenclature. The read halts 1 residue ahead of the CDR3 end, with the missing end drawn from the germline J gene. The chain employs TRBV3 and TRBJ2-1; D not resolved. The CDR3 consists of 14 residues. Germline lookup yields CDR1 SNHLY and CDR2 FYNGKV (reference sequence). Trimming left V 2 bases short and J 0 bases short, with 5 bases between. This CDR3 reads CASSLRYNYAEQFF. The sequenced part of the CDR3 DNA is TGTGCCAGCAGCTTACGGTATAACTATGCTGAGCAGTTC.

About this clone itself: Gene names denote mouse genes. The read ends 1 residue shy of where the CDR3 ends; the end is completed using the germline J gene. This chain connects TRBV13-3 to TRBJ2-5; TRBD2 agrees at 14 bases. Trimming took 5 bases from V and 6 from J; bases not matched to a gene: 5. Germline lookup yields CDR1 NNHDY and CDR2 SYVADS. The CDR3 is made up of 15 amino acids. The CDR3 sequence: CASRGLGGRWDTQYF. CDR3 DNA, as far as it was read: TGTGCCAGCAGGGGACTGGGGGGGCGCTGGGACACCCAGTAC.

With respect to this clone: Gene names and germline refer to mouse. The read is 1 residue too short to cover the CDR3 end, so that end is filled in from the germline J gene. V gene TRBV3 combines with J gene TRBJ2-2; a possible D gene is TRBD2 (6 bases). The CDR3 consists of 14 residues. Trimming left V 4 bases short and J 4 bases short, with 10 bases between. Germline assignment: CDR1 SNHLY and CDR2 FYNGKV (reference sequence). The CDR3 spells CASSSTGGTGQLYF. The CDR3 bases that were read are TGTGCCAGCAGCTCGACTGGAGGCACCGGGCAGCTCTAC. Supplemented by reference TRBV3 and TRBJ2-2, the full variable domain reads GPKVLQIPSHQIIDMGQMVTLNCDPVSNHLYFYWYKQILGQQMEFLVNFYNGKVMEKSKLFKDQFSVERPDGSYFTLKIQPTALEDSAVYFCASSSTGGTGQLYFGEGSKLTVL.

Comment on this clone: The gene names given are mouse names. From the germline J gene comes the end of the CDR3, since the read stops 1 residue before it. The chain has TRBV23 and TRBJ1-6; the table's D call TRBD1 went unverified against the DNA. TRBJ1-6 is known as an ORF, though its function is uncertain. Germline CDR1 reads KGHTA; CDR2 reads FQNQQP. The CDR3 runs 17 residues. The CDR3 loop is CSSSQSKAGPYNSPLYF. CDR3 DNA, as far as it was read: TGCTCCAGCAGTCAATCGAAGGCAGGGCCCTATAATTCGCCCCTCTAC.

In the case of this clone: Mouse names are used for the genes. CDR3 DNA, as far as it was read: TGTGCCAGCAGCTTACGGGGCCCCTATGCTGAGCAGTTC. It is translated as CASSLRGPYAEQF. The CDR3 reads in full as CASSLRGPYAEQFF. This chain links TRBV3 with TRBJ2-1; perhaps D is TRBD1 or TRBD2 (5 bases each). Read data end 1 residue before the CDR3 end; the end is taken from the germline J gene. This CDR3 is built from 14 residues. V lost 2 bases, J lost 3 bases, and 8 bases lay in between. Germline V gene sequence: CDR1 SNHLY, CDR2 FYNGKV (reference sequence). The full variable domain, completed using reference TRBV3 and TRBJ2-1, is GPKVLQIPSHQIIDMGQMVTLNCDPVSNHLYFYWYKQILGQQMEFLVNFYNGKVMEKSKLFKDQFSVERPDGSYFTLKIQPTALEDSAVYFCASSLRGPYAEQFFGPGTRLTVL.

In the case of this clone: Mouse germline and gene names are used. The CDR3 end is not reached by the read, which stops 1 residue before it; the germline J gene fills it in. The J gene is TRBJ2-5, the V gene TRBV5, with no clear D. Germline V gene data show CDR1 as LGHNA and CDR2 as YNLKQL (reference sequence). This CDR3 region has 14 residues. V was shortened by 2 bases and J by 0 bases, with 6 bases between the two germline ends. The CDR3 DNA, read in part, is TGTGCCAGCAGCCAACAGATTAACCAAGACACCCAGTAC. Its translation is CASSQQINQDTQY. Given in full, the CDR3 is CASSQQINQDTQYF.

In this sample, this clone turned up once. The germline and genes are mouse ones. With the read ending 1 residue before the CDR3 end, the germline J gene is used to fill in that end. The V gene is TRBV13-1, the J gene TRBJ1-1, with 7 bases lining up with TRBD1. Trimming took 1 base from V and 1 from J; bases not matched to a gene: 1. This CDR3 comprises 14 residues. Germline V gene sequence: CDR1 NSHNY, CDR2 SYGAGN. The CDR3 here is CASSDYRGNTEVFF. CDR3 DNA (partial): TGTGCCAGCAGTGATTACAGGGGGAACACAGAAGTCTTC.

Points on this clone: The genes and germline here are from mouse. The read stops 1 residue short of the end of the CDR3; the missing end is completed from the germline J gene. The sample contains more than one DNA sequence encoding this CDR3. The J gene is TRBJ2-3, the V gene TRBV26; 11 bases are a match to TRBD2. This CDR3 contains 14 residues. CDR1 is KGHPV, CDR2 FQNQEV, per germline (reference sequence). The V and J ends lost 4 bases and 6 bases, in that order; junction bases with no gene match: 3. CDR3 residues: CASSRGTGGETLYF. CDR3 bases read: TGTGCCAGCAGTCGGGGGACTGGGGGTGAAACGCTGTAT.

As for this clone: Gene names are the mouse ones. The observed sequence ends 1 residue before the CDR3 terminus, with the missing tail filled in from the germline J gene. V is TRBV26 and J is TRBJ1-4, with 12 nucleotides matching TRBD1. The V gene's germline CDR1 is KGHPV and CDR2 FQNQEV (reference sequence). V lost 4 bases and J lost 7; bases outside the gene matches: 4. There are 15 residues in the CDR3. CDR3 bases read: TGTGCCAGCAGTCCCGGGACAGGGGGCGTCGAAAGATTATTT. It specifies CASSPGTGGVERLF. The complete CDR3 sequence is CASSPGTGGVERLFF.

This clone was picked up one time. Gene names are the mouse ones. CDR3 in amino acids: CASSLITNRDTQYF. Partial CDR3 DNA: TGTGCCAGCAGCTTAATCACCAATCGAGACACCCAGTAC. This sequence joins TRBV3 and TRBJ2-5; D is ambiguous. From the germline J gene comes the end of the CDR3, since the read stops 1 residue before it. CDR3 length: 14 residues. Trimming cost V 2 bases and J 5 bases, with 11 bases left between them. CDR1 is SNHLY and CDR2 is FYNGKV in the germline V gene (reference sequence).

About this clone: Mouse germline and gene names are used. The sequenced fragment ends 1 residue before the CDR3 boundary, so the rest is inferred from the germline J gene. The J gene is TRBJ2-2, the V gene TRBV13-2, with 7 bases fitting TRBD1. This CDR3 comprises 16 residues. Per germline, CDR1 NNHNN and CDR2 SYGAGS (reference sequence). V was clipped by 0 bases and J by 3 bases; unmatched bases: 5. The CDR3 sequence: CASGDAGGQHTGQLYF. Incomplete CDR3 DNA: TGTGCCAGCGGTGATGCAGGGGGACAGCACACCGGGCAGCTCTAC.

About this clone: The gene names given are mouse names. From the germline J gene comes the end of the CDR3, since the read stops 1 residue before it. The V gene is TRBV17, the J gene TRBJ2-1; 7 bases line up with TRBD2. Germline values: CDR1 MNHDT, CDR2 YYDKIL. The CDR3 totals 17 residues. V lost 0 bases and J lost 1; bases outside the gene matches: 6. The CDR3 region is CASSRDPRGGNYAEQFF. CDR3 DNA, as far as it was read: TGTGCTAGCAGTAGAGATCCCCGGGGGGGGAACTATGCTGAGCAGTTC. Based on the CDR3 plus reference TRBV17 and TRBJ2-1, the full variable domain is DTTVKQNPRYKLARVGKPVNLICSQTMNHDTMYWYQKKPNQAPKLLLFYYDKILNREADTFEKFQSSRPNNSFCSLYIGSAGLEYSAMYLCASSRDPRGGNYAEQFFGPGTRLTVL.

Concerning this clone itself: The genes are named according to mouse. The read halts 1 residue ahead of the CDR3 end, with the missing end drawn from the germline J gene. The chain carries TRBV3 and TRBJ1-3; maybe TRBD1 (5 bases). V was clipped by 5 bases and J by 0 bases, with 11 bases between them. The CDR3 length is 15 residues. Germline loops: CDR1 SNHLY, CDR2 FYNGKV (reference sequence). The CDR3 region is CASSGRTHSGNTLYF. CDR3 DNA, as far as it was read: TGTGCCAGCAGCGGGCGGACACATTCTGGAAATACGCTCTAT.

As regards this clone: Gene names refer to mouse genes. The read finishes 1 residue shy of the CDR3 end, and the germline J gene is used to complete it. The chain joins TRBV1 to TRBJ1-5; D is ambiguous. V was shortened by 0 bases and J by 3 bases, with 3 bases between the two germline ends. The CDR3 contains 13 residues. CDR1 and CDR2 from the germline V gene are NSQYPW and LRSPGD (reference sequence). The CDR3 protein is CTCSAEGNQAPLF. Incomplete CDR3 DNA: TGCACCTGCAGTGCAGAAGGCAACCAGGCTCCGCTT.

This clone was seen a handful of times. Gene names are the mouse ones. The sequenced fragment ends 1 residue before the CDR3 boundary, so the rest is inferred from the germline J gene. The chain has TRBV26 and TRBJ1-3; D may be TRBD1 (6 bases). CDR1 is KGHPV and CDR2 is FQNQEV in the germline V gene (reference sequence). The CDR3 has 15 residues. Trimming cost V 2 bases and J 4 bases, with 12 bases left between them. CDR3 region: CASSLEGVKGNTLYF. Partial CDR3 DNA: TGTGCCAGCAGTCTGGAGGGGGTGAAGGGAAATACGCTCTAT.